Here is one T cell receptor beta chain with its context. Authors' methods: Reference gene primer amplification gave estimated nucleated cell counts. The assay was immunoSEQ multiplex PCR, and TCRdb's table has in-frame clones only and misses some. That table is the source of V, J and clone size, and D and trimming were worked out from the DNA. The sample carries fewer than 100,000 clones, roughly 91% recorded once. The data derive from a study of blood T cell repertoires in COVID-19. As for the study in general: Samples representing acute and convalescent COVID-19 were sourced from the United States, Italy and Spain. The cDNA or gDNA used as material had been derived from T cells, B-cell-depleted T cells, or PBMCs.

Trimming took 6 bases from V and 5 from J; bases not matched to a gene: 25. Germline lookup yields CDR1 MNHEY and CDR2 SMNVEV (reference sequence). The CDR3 loop spans 19 amino acids. This sequence originates from a woman aged 45-59 years in a cohort sampled during active COVID-19. Sequenced: peripheral blood. The rearrangement uses TRBV27 and TRBJ2-7, with TRBD2 matching over 7 bases. This CDR3 is CASSIRANLLLREIDEQYF. Here the CDR3 DNA reads TGTGCCAGCAGCATCAGAGCTAACCTATTATTGCGGGAGATCGACGAGCAGTACTTC.